In its sample, the clone carrying this TCR beta chain was seen a few times. What it binds is not known. Unmatched junction bases numbered 3, after V lost 5 bases and J lost 4 bases. This CDR3 spans 13 amino acids. The germline V gene encodes CDR1 MNHNS and CDR2 SASEGT. The PCR used 60 Vbeta and 13 Jbeta primers. Repertoires were generated with immunoSEQ multiplex PCR, while TCRdb's copy carries only in-frame clones and drops some. Seen here are 50,000 to 70,000 clones, 55% to 65% observed once, and the top ten hold 2.8%. This specimen belongs to a study of cytomegalovirus exposure and HLA in healthy donors. Notes on the study in general: Associated with cytomegalovirus, according to the listing, were 150 to 200 TCR beta chains. Most subjects' HLA-A and HLA-B alleles were reportedly predicted from TCR beta sequences.

The chain combines TRBV6-1 with TRBJ2-7; 9 positions match TRBD1. The clonotype comes from a man under 40 in good health and CMV-seronegative. Sequencing was done on a sample of PBMCs. The CDR3 reads CASSQGTGYEQYF. CDR3 in DNA: TGTGCCAGCAGTCAGGGGACAGGGTACGAGCAGTACTTC.